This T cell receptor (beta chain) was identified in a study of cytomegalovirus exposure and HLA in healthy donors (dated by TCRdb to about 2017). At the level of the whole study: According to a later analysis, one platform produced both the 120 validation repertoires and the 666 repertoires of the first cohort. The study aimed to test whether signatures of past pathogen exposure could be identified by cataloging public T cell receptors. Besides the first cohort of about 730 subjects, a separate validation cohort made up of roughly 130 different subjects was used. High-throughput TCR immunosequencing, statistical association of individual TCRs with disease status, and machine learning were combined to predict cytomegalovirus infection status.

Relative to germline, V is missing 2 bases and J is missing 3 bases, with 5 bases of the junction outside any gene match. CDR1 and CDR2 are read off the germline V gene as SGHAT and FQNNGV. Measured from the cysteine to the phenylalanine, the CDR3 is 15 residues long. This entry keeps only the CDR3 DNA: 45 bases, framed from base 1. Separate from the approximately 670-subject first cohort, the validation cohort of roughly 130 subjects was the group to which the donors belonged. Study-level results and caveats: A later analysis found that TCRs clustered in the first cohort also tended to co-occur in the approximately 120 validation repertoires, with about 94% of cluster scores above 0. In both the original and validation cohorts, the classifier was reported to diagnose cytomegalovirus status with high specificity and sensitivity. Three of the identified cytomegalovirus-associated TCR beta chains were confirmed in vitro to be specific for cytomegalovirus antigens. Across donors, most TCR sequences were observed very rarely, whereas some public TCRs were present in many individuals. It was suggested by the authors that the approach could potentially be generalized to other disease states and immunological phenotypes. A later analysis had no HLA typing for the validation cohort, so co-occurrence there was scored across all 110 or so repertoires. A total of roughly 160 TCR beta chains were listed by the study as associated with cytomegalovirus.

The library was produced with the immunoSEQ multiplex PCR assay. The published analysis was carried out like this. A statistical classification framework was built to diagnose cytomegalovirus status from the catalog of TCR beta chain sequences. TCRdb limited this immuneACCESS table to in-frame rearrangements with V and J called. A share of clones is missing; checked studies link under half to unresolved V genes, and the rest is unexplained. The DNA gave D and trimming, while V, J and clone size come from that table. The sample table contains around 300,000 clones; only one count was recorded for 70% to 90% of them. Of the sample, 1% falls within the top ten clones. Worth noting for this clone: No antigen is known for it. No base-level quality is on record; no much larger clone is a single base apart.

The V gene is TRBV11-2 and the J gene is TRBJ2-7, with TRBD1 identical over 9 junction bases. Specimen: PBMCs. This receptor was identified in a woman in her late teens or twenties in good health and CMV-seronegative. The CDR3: CASSLTGTGSYEQYF. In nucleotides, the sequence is TGTGCCAGCAGCTTAACCGGGACAGGGAGCTACGAGCAGTACTTC.